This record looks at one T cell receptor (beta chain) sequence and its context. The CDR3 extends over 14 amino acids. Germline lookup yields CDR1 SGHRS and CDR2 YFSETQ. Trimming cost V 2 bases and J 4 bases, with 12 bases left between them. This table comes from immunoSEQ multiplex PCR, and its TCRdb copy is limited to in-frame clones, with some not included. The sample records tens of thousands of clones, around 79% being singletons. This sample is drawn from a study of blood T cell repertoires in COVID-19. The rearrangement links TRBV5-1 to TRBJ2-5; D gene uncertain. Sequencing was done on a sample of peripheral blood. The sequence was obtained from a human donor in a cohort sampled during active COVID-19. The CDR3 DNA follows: TGCGCCAGCAGCTTCACCTGGCCCCCAGAGACCCAGTACTTC. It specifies CASSFTWPPETQYF.